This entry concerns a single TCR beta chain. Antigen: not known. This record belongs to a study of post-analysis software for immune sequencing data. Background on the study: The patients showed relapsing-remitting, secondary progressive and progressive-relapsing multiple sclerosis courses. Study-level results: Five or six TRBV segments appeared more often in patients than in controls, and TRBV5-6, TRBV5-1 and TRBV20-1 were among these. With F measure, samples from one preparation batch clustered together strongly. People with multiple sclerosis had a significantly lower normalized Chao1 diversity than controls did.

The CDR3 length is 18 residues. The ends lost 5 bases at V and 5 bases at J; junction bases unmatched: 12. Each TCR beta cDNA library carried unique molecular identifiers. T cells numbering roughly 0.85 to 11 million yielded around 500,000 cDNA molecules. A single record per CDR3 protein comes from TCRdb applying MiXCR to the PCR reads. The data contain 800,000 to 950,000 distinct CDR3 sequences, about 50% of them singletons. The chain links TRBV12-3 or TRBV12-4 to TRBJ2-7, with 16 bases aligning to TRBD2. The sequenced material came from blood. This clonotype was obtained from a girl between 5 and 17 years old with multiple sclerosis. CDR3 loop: CASSAGTSGRAKVHEQYF. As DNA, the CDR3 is TGTGCCAGCAGTGCCGGGACTAGCGGGAGGGCCAAGGTCCACGAGCAGTACTTC.